The 23 T cell receptor beta chains presented below share a single source sample, sequenced in a study of blood T cell repertoires in COVID-19. The table came from immunoSEQ multiplex PCR; TCRdb's copy has only in-frame clones and leaves some out. Among tens of thousands of clones listed, approximately 82% were seen once. The sequencing sample was made of peripheral blood. The receptor source for this set is a woman aged 50 to 65 with acute or convalescent COVID-19.

V usage is TRBV6-6 and J usage is TRBJ1-5, with 9 bases aligning to TRBD1. J lost 6 bases, V lost 6 bases, and 9 bases had no gene match. In germline, CDR1 is MNHNY, CDR2 SVGAGI (reference sequence). This CDR3 has 15 residues. The CDR3 DNA reads TGTGCCAGCAGGGGGGGACAGGGAAGGGGTCAGCCCCAGCATTTT. As protein: CASRGGQGRGQPQHF.

The genes are TRBV7-8 and TRBJ1-4, with a possible D match to TRBD1 (6 bases). Deletions cut 5 bases from V and 2 bases from J, with 15 bases between. Germline V gene data show CDR1 as SGHVS and CDR2 as FQNEAQ. The CDR3 loop spans 16 amino acids. The CDR3 is CASSLDRLGTNEKLFF. The CDR3 coding sequence is TGTGCCAGCAGCCTAGACAGGTTGGGGACTAATGAAAAACTGTTTTTT.

The rearrangement links TRBV15 to TRBJ1-3; 10 bases agree with TRBD1. The CDR3 sequence is 14 residues long. Germline V gene data show CDR1 as LNHNV and CDR2 as YYDKDF (reference sequence). DNA for the CDR3: TGTGCTATAGGGACAGGGGATATTGGAAACACCATATATTTT. Translating it yields CAIGTGDIGNTIYF.

The rearrangement joins TRBV30 to TRBJ1-2, with 7 nucleotides matching TRBD1. The length of the CDR3 is 11 residues. The germline gives CDR1 GTSNPN, CDR2 SVGIG (reference sequence). With V trimmed by 3 bases and J by 8 bases, 3 bases remained unmatched. The CDR3 here is CAWSLGGGYTF. The CDR3 region has the DNA TGTGCCTGGAGCTTAGGGGGCGGCTACACCTTC.

This clone has a handful of counts. The chain links TRBV18 to TRBJ1-2, with 9 bases aligning to TRBD1. The CDR3 is 15 residues long. Trimming at V came to 8 bases and at J to 8 bases, leaving 15 bases not matched to a gene. Germline values: CDR1 KGHSH, CDR2 LQKENI. The CDR3 spells CASEGTGGDSRGYTF. The CDR3 DNA is TGTGCCAGCGAGGGAACAGGGGGCGATTCGCGCGGCTACACCTTC.

The V call is TRBV3-1 (or the pseudogene TRBV3-2), the J call TRBJ2-7; weak D call: TRBD2 (5 bases). V dropped 0 bases and J dropped 4 bases, with 13 bases sitting between them. The germline gives CDR1 LGHDT, CDR2 YNNKEL (reference sequence). The CDR3 runs to 15 residues. CDR3 DNA: TGTGCCAGCAGCCAAGATCGAGGACGGGGTTACGAGCAGTACTTC. Translating it yields CASSQDRGRGYEQYF.

V gene TRBV6-2 or TRBV6-3 combines with J gene TRBJ1-2; no reliable D call. Germline CDR1 and CDR2: MNHEY and SVGEGT. V gave up 7 bases and J gave up 9 bases, with 18 bases separating them. This CDR3 spans 13 amino acids. In nucleotides, the CDR3 is TGTGCCAGCACCCCCATGGCCCACAGCAGCTACACCTTC. Protein sequence: CASTPMAHSSYTF.

The rearrangement joins TRBV27 to TRBJ2-7; TRBD1 matches 8 bases. The V gene's germline CDR1 is MNHEY and CDR2 SMNVEV (reference sequence). This CDR3 is built from 13 residues. V was clipped by 4 bases and J by 5 bases; unmatched bases: 4. The DNA of the CDR3 is TGTGCCAGCAGTTGGACAGGGTTTAACGAGCAGTACTTC. It specifies CASSWTGFNEQYF.

The V gene is TRBV7-9, the J gene TRBJ2-2; maybe TRBD2 (6 bases). The V end was cut by 7 bases, the J end by 5 bases, with 11 bases between. CDR1 SEHNR and CDR2 FQNEAQ come from the germline V gene (reference sequence). The CDR3 has 13 residues. The CDR3 loop is CASTEEGTGELFF. CDR3 sequence (DNA): TGTGCCAGCACGGAGGAGGGAACCGGGGAGCTGTTTTTT.

The chain employs TRBV6-1 and TRBJ1-2; D may be TRBD1 (6 bases). Germline V CDR1 and CDR2: MNHNS, SASEGT. The CDR3 consists of 14 residues. V was clipped by 3 bases and J by 6 bases, with 14 bases between them. The CDR3 region is CASSDLRGSDGYTF. The CDR3 DNA sequence: TGTGCCAGCAGTGATCTGAGGGGGAGTGATGGCTACACCTTC.

V and J are TRBV3-1 (or the pseudogene TRBV3-2) and TRBJ2-7; the D gene is possibly TRBD2 (5 bases). Germline V lookup: CDR1 LGHDT, CDR2 YNNKEL (reference sequence). The germline V and J ends were trimmed by 2 bases and 6 bases, with 17 bases remaining between them. This CDR3 region has 15 residues. CDR3 nucleotides: TGTGCCAGCAGCCAACGGGGATTGCATCCGGTCGAGCAGTACTTC. Residues: CASSQRGLHPVEQYF.

J is TRBJ2-7 and V is TRBV7-2; tentatively, D is TRBD1 (5 bases). Trimming left V 5 bases short and J 2 bases short, with 16 bases between. Per germline, CDR1 SGHTA and CDR2 FQGNSA. The CDR3 runs 15 residues. The CDR3 nucleotides read TGTGCCAGCAGCCTTACGTCAGGGAATACCTACGAGCAGTACTTC. It translates to CASSLTSGNTYEQYF.

V usage is TRBV6-2 or TRBV6-3 and J usage is TRBJ1-5; tentative D call: TRBD1 (6 bases). Per the germline V gene, CDR1 is MNHEY and CDR2 is SVGEGT. V shed 6 bases and J shed 2 bases, with 26 bases lying between them. This CDR3 region has 19 residues. The CDR3 nucleotides read TGTGCCAGCAGCCACATGATGACAGGCGGAGTAGCTGGCAATCAGCCCCAGCATTTT. Translated, it gives CASSHMMTGGVAGNQPQHF.

The rearrangement links TRBV7-8 to TRBJ1-1; tentative D call: TRBD1 (6 bases). The V end lost 3 bases, the J end lost 8 bases, and 16 bases lay between the germline ends. Germline V CDR1 and CDR2: SGHVS, FQNEAQ. The CDR3 length is 14 residues. The CDR3 spells CASSLAGAGIEAFF. Written as DNA, the CDR3 is TGTGCCAGCAGCTTGGCAGGGGCTGGGATAGAAGCTTTCTTT. Based on the CDR3 plus reference TRBV7-8 and TRBJ1-1, the full variable domain is GAGVSQSPRYKVAKRGQDVALRCDPISGHVSLFWYQQALGQGPEFLTYFQNEAQLDKSGLPSDRFFAERPEGSVSTLKIQRTQQEDSAVYLCASSLAGAGIEAFFGQGTRLTVV.

The J gene is TRBJ1-1, the V gene TRBV5-4, with D unresolved. This CDR3 is built from 13 residues. Between the trimmed V and J ends, which lost 5 bases and 0 bases, there was a span of 8 bases. In germline, CDR1 is SGHNT, CDR2 YYREEE (reference sequence). The CDR3 DNA reads TGTGCCAGCAGTGGAGGGTTGAACACTGAAGCTTTCTTT. The encoded protein is CASSGGLNTEAFF.

Only a few counts were recorded for this clone. V usage is TRBV28 and J usage is TRBJ2-3; 8 bases map to TRBD1. Trimming at V came to 6 bases and at J to 1 base, leaving 6 bases not matched to a gene. CDR3 length equals 15 residues. In germline, CDR1 is MDHEN, CDR2 SYDVKM. For the CDR3, the DNA is TGTGCCAGCAGCCGGACAGGGTGGGGCACAGATACGCAGTATTTT. Amino acids: CASSRTGWGTDTQYF.

The rearrangement joins TRBV24-1 to TRBJ2-2; maybe TRBD1 (6 bases). Trimming cost V 9 bases and J 7 bases, with 14 bases left between them. The CDR3 totals 13 residues. In germline, CDR1 is KGHDR, CDR2 SFDVKD. CDR3: CATGGRAYGELFF. Written as DNA, the CDR3 is TGTGCCACCGGGGGCAGGGCTTACGGGGAGCTGTTTTTT.

The chain links TRBV7-3 to TRBJ2-2; 8 bases map to TRBD1. CDR3 length equals 13 residues. Looked up from germline, CDR1 is SGHTA and CDR2 is FQGTGA. V dropped 5 bases and J dropped 6; count of bases not matched to a gene: 2. The CDR3 nucleotides read TGTGCCAGCAGCAAACAGGGGGCCGGGGAGCTGTTTTTT. Encoded protein: CASSKQGAGELFF.

The chain couples TRBV12-3 or TRBV12-4 to TRBJ2-7; possible D gene TRBD2, 6 bases. The V end was cut by 0 bases, the J end by 7 bases, with 10 bases between. CDR3 length: 13 amino acids. The DNA of the CDR3 is TGTGCCAGCAGTTTAGCCCAGAGCGGGGAGCAGTACTTC. Its protein product is CASSLAQSGEQYF.

The chain joins TRBV4-1 to TRBJ2-6, with TRBD1 matching 7 bases. This CDR3 is 15 amino acids long. Germline CDR1 reads MGHRA; CDR2 reads YSYEKL. V lost 3 bases to trimming and J lost 1 base; unmatched junction nucleotides: 0. The CDR3 sequence: CASSQGQSGANVLTF. CDR3 in DNA: TGCGCCAGCAGCCAGGGACAGTCTGGGGCCAACGTCCTGACTTTC.

The chain links TRBV2 to TRBJ2-5; 11 bases agree with TRBD2. Germline V gives CDR1 SNHLY, CDR2 FYNNEI. V lost 5 bases and J lost 2; bases outside the gene matches: 7. This CDR3 contains 16 residues. CDR3 sequence reads: CASSSNPSGGQETQYF. CDR3 DNA: TGTGCCAGCAGTTCAAATCCTAGCGGGGGGCAAGAGACCCAGTACTTC.

The chain employs TRBV30 and TRBJ1-4, with 7 bases lining up with TRBD1. V was pared by 1 base and J by 7 bases, with 3 bases of the junction left unmatched. CDR3 length: 13 amino acids. Germline V CDR1 and CDR2: GTSNPN, SVGIG (reference sequence). In DNA form, the CDR3 reads TGTGCCTGGAGTGGACAGGGAGGTGAAAAACTGTTTTTT. Translating gives CAWSGQGGEKLFF.

This clone was seen once. The chain employs TRBV5-4 and TRBJ2-7; D might be TRBD1 (5 bases). The CDR3 is 14 residues long. The germline V gene encodes CDR1 SGHNT and CDR2 YYREEE (reference sequence). V was shortened by 2 bases and J by 2 bases, with 11 bases between the two germline ends. CDR3 protein: CASSFPGAPYEQYF. CDR3 nucleotides: TGTGCCAGCAGCTTTCCTGGGGCCCCCTACGAGCAGTACTTC.